This T cell receptor (beta chain) was observed in a study of shared clonotypes between healthy human individuals. The overall study: Per donor, CD8 memory used one plate, CD8 naive used two, CD4 memory used three and CD4 naive used three.

The V end was cut by 7 bases, the J end by 9 bases, with 13 bases between. The V gene's germline CDR1 is DFQATT and CDR2 SNEGSKA (reference sequence). The CDR3 is 11 amino acids. Deep level was the assay's run setting. Each replicate PCR on the sorted subsets used about 0.2 ug DNA (around 30,000 T cell genomes). Profiled with immunoSEQ multiplex PCR; TCRdb holds only in-frame clones, not every one. In the table there are 2 million to 3 million clones, just over 90% of which are singletons. Donors had no recently reported acute infections or vaccinations and were HIV-negative. Material for sequencing was naive CD4+ T cells sorted from blood. Noted subset: CD45RA+ positively selected. The V gene is TRBV20-1, the J gene TRBJ2-1; D is uncertain. The TCR comes from a man aged 18 to 29 in good health. CDR3 nucleotide sequence: TGCAGTGTTCATAATCCCGGTGAGCAGTTCTTC. Translating it yields CSVHNPGEQFF.